Below, one T cell receptor (beta chain) is given with its context. What it recognizes is unknown. 60 Vbeta and 13 Jbeta primers were used in PCR. The data were produced by immunoSEQ multiplex PCR, yet TCRdb's version contains in-frame clones alone and is incomplete. The profile shows some 150,000 clones, 70% to 80% of them singletons. This record belongs to a study of cytomegalovirus exposure and HLA in healthy donors. Overall study context: An early data release held approximately 85 million unique TCRs from HLA-typed donors.

Study findings and constraints: Whilst most TCR sequences proved rare, a subset of public TCRs occurred across many donors. An analysis done earlier found most TCR beta V segments productive about 90% or about 30% of the time. The study carried out a later analysis of TCR beta sequences. It associated 15,000 to 20,000 of them with specific HLA alleles at a false discovery rate of 0.05.

This sequence was found in a woman aged 45-65 years in good health and CMV-seronegative. Sequences were obtained from PBMCs.

Here the CDR3 reads CASSASGGQGLDTQYF. The CDR3 nucleotides are TGTGCCAGCAGCGCGAGTGGGGGACAGGGTTTAGATACGCAGTATTTT. V and J are TRBV9 and TRBJ2-3; 9 bases fit TRBD1. Germline values: CDR1 SGDLS, CDR2 YYNGEE. With V trimmed by 3 bases and J by 5 bases, 10 bases remained unmatched. The CDR3 totals 16 residues.